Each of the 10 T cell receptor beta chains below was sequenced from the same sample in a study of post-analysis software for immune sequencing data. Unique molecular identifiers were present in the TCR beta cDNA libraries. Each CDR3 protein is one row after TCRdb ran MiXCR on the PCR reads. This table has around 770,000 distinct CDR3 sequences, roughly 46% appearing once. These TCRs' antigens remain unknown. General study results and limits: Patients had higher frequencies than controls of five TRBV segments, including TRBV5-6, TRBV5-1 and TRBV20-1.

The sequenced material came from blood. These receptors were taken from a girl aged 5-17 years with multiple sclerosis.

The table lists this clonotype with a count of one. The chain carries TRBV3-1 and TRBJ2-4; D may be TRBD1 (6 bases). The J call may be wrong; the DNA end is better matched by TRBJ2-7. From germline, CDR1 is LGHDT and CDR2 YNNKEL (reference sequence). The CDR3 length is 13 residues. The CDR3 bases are TGTGCCAGCAGCCGAGGGGACACCTACGAGCAGTACTTC. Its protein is CASSRGDTYEQYF.

In nucleotides, the CDR3 is TGCAGTGCTAAGGGGGGCCTGAGCTCCTACGAGCAGTACTTC. It specifies CSAKGGLSSYEQYF. The gene calls are TRBV20-1 and TRBJ2-7, with D perhaps matching TRBD1 or TRBD2 (6 bases each). Germline lookup yields CDR1 DFQATT and CDR2 SNEGSKA (reference sequence). Deletions cut 4 bases from V and 0 bases from J, with 13 bases between. The CDR3 runs to 14 residues.

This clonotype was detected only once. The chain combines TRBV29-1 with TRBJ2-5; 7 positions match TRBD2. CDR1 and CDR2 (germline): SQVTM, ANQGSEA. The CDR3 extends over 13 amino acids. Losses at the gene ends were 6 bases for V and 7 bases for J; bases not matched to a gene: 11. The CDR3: CSVPLGGGGTQYF. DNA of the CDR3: TGCAGCGTCCCCCTGGGGGGGGGAGGGACCCAGTACTTC.

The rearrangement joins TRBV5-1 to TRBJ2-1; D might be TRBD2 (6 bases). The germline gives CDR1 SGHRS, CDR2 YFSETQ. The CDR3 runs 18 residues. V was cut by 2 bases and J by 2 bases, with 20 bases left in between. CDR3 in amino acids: CASSFSSVTGVTYNEQFF. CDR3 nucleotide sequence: TGCGCCAGCAGCTTTAGTAGCGTAACGGGAGTTACCTACAATGAGCAGTTCTTC.

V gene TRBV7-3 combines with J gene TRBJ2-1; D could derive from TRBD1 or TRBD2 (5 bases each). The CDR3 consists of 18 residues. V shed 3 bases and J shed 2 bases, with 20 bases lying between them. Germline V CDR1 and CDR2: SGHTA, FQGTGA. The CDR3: CASSFRPAGPLAYNEQFF. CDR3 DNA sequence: TGTGCCAGCAGCTTCAGGCCTGCAGGGCCACTAGCCTACAATGAGCAGTTCTTC.

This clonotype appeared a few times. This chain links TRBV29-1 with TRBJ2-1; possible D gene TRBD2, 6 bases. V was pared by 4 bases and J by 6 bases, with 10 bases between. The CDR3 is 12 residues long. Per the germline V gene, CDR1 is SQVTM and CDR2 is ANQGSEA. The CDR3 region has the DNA TGCAGCGTTGCGGACTATCCCAATGAGCAGTTCTTC. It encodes CSVADYPNEQFF.

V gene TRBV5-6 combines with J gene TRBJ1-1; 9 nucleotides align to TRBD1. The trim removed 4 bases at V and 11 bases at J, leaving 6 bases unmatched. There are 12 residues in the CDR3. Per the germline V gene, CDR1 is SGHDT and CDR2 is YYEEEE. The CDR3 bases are TGTGCCAGCAGCCTGGACAGGGGATCTGCTTTCTTT. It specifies CASSLDRGSAFF.

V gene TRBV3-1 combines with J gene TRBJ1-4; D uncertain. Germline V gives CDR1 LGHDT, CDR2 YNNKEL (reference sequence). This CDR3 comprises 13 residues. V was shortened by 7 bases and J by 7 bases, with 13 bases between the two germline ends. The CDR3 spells CASKGRSFEKLFF. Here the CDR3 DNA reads TGTGCCAGCAAAGGGCGGTCTTTTGAAAAACTGTTTTTT.

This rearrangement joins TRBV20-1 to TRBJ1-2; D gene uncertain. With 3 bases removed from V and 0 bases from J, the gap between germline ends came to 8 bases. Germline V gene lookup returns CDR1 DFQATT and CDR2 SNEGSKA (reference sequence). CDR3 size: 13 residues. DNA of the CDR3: TGCAGTGCTAGGTGGCAGGCTAACTATGGCTACACCTTC. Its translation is CSARWQANYGYTF.

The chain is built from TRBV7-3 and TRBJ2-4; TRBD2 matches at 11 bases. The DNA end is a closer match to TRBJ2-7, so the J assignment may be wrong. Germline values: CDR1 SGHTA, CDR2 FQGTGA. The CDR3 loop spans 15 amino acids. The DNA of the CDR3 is TGTGCCAGCAGCTTTCCGACTAGCGGGATTAGCGAGCAGTACTTC. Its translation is CASSFPTSGISEQYF.